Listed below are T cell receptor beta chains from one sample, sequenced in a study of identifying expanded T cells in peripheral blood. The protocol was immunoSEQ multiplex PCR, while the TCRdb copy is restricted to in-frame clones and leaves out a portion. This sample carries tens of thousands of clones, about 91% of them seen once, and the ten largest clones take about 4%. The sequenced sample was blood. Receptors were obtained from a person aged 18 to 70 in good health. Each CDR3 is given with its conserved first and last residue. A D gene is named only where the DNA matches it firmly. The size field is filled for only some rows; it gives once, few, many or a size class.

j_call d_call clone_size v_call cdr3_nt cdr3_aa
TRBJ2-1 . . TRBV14 TGTGCCAGCAGCCAAGATCCTGGGGCGAATCAGTTCTTC CASSQDPGANQFF
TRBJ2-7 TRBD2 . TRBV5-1 TGCGCCAGCAGCTGGGGACTAGCGGGAGGTACCTACGAGCAGTACTTC CASSWGLAGGTYEQYF
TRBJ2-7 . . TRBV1 TGCACCAGCAGCCAGATCCGGGACTCCAAGGAGAGAATGCCCCCCTACGAGCAGTACTTC CTSSQIRDSKERMPPYEQYF
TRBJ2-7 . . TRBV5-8 TGTGCCAGCAGCCACTTTGCGGGGTCTAAGTACTTC CASSHFAGSKYF
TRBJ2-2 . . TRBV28 TGTGCCAGCAGTCCTTCGACAGGCCCCACCGGGGAGCTGTTTTTT CASSPSTGPTGELFF
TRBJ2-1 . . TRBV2 TGTGCCAGCAGGGAACAGGGAGGGCAGTTCTTC CASREQGGQFF
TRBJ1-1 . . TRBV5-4 TGTGCCAGCAGCTTGGAGGTTAGCACTGAAGCTTTCTTT CASSLEVSTEAFF
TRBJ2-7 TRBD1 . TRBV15 TGTGCCACCAGCATATCCCGACAGGGTGATCGCCACGAGCAGTACTTC CATSISRQGDRHEQYF
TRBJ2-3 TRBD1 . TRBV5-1 TGCGCCAGCAGCTTGACAGGGGGGTTCGGCACAGATACGCAGTATTTT CASSLTGGFGTDTQYF
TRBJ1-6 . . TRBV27 TGTGCCAGCAGTCAAAGGGGAAGTAATTCACCCCTCCACTTT CASSQRGSNSPLHF
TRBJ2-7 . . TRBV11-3 TGTGCCAGCAGCTTGGGCCCCGCAGGAACCTACGAGCAGTACTTC CASSLGPAGTYEQYF
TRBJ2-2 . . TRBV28 TGTGCCAGCAGTTTGACAGAATCAGGGCGCGGGGAGCTGTTTTTT CASSLTESGRGELFF
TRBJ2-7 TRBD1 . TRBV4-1 TGCGCCAGCAGCCAAGATTCGCGGACAGGGATTTACTACGAGCAGTACTTC CASSQDSRTGIYYEQYF
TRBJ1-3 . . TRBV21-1 TGTGCCAGCAGCCGACAGGTCCCAAGCTCTGGAAACACCATATATTTT CASSRQVPSSGNTIYF
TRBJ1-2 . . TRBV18 TGTGCCAGCTCATCTTTACCGTCCAGCGGCTATGGCTACACCTTC CASSSLPSSGYGYTF
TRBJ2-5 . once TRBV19 TGTGCCAGTAGCAAAGAGACCCAGTACTTC CASSKETQYF
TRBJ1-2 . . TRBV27 TGTGCCAGCAGTGGCCTGGGGGGCTACACCTTC CASSGLGGYTF
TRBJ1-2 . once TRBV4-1 TGCGCCAGCAGCCAAGTTAAGCAGGCCAACTATGGCTACACCTTC CASSQVKQANYGYTF
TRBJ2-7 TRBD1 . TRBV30 TGTGCCTGTTCTCGGGACAGGCGTTACTACGAGCAGTACTTC CACSRDRRYYEQYF
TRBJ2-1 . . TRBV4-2 TGTGCCAGCAGCCAAGATCTTGGCTCCTACAATGAGCAGTTCTTC CASSQDLGSYNEQFF